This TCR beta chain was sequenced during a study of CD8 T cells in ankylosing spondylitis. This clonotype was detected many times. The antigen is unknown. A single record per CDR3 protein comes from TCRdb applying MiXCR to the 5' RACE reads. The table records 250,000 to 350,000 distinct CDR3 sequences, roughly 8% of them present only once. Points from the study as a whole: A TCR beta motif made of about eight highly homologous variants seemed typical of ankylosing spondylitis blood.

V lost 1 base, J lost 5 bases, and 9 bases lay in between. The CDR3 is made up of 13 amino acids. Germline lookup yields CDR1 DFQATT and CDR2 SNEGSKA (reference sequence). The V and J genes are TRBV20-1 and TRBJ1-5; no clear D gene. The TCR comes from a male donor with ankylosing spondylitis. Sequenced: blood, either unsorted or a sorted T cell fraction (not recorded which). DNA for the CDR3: TGCAGTGCTAGAGGGCAGCCTGATCAGCCCCAGCATTTT. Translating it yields CSARGQPDQPQHF.